A single sample gave rise to the 22 T cell receptor beta chains below, sequenced in a study of cytomegalovirus exposure and HLA in healthy donors. It was with 60 Vbeta and 13 Jbeta primers that the PCR ran. TCRdb's table, derived via immunoSEQ multiplex PCR, lists solely in-frame clones and lacks some. The table includes some 120,000 clones, over 60% detected once. The sample consisted of PBMCs. The receptors derive from a female donor in good health and CMV-seronegative.

CDR3: CATSRGSGTNTEAFF. In nucleotides, the CDR3 is TGTGCCACCAGCAGAGGAAGCGGAACGAACACTGAAGCTTTCTTT. The V gene is TRBV15, the J gene TRBJ1-1; no clear D. Germline CDR1 and CDR2: LNHNV and YYDKDF (reference sequence). Trimming left V 1 base short and J 1 base short, with 10 bases between. CDR3 size: 15 residues.

V and J are TRBV13 and TRBJ2-7, with D unresolved. Germline V gives CDR1 PRHDT, CDR2 FYEKMQ (reference sequence). The CDR3 length is 12 residues. The V end lost 5 bases, the J end lost 7 bases, and 12 bases lay between the germline ends. CDR3 sequence reads: CASSPPTREQYF. CDR3 DNA sequence: TGTGCCAGCAGCCCCCCCACGCGTGAGCAGTACTTC.

Concerning this clone: Mismatch with germline at one junction end may stem from a read error. The genes are TRBV29-1 and TRBJ2-1, with 9 bases identical to TRBD1. The germline gives CDR1 SQVTM, CDR2 ANQGSEA. The CDR3 runs 12 residues. CDR3 DNA sequence: TGCAGCGGGGGACAGGGTTTCGATGAGCAGCTCTTC. It specifies CSGGQGFDEQLF.

CDR3 coding DNA: TGTGCCAGCCGGAGGGGGCGGTCGGGACAGCCCCAGCATTTT. As protein: CASRRGRSGQPQHF. This chain connects TRBV27 to TRBJ1-5, with TRBD1 matching 7 bases. The CDR3 covers 14 residues. Germline values: CDR1 MNHEY, CDR2 SMNVEV (reference sequence). J gave up 7 bases and V 8 bases, and 11 bases lay outside the gene matches.

The chain combines TRBV19 with TRBJ1-1; D gene ambiguous. The CDR3 has 13 amino acids. Trimming stripped 3 bases from V and 7 bases from J, with 12 bases between. Germline values: CDR1 LNHDA, CDR2 SQIVND (reference sequence). CDR3 residues: CASSISARSEAFF. CDR3 sequence (DNA): TGTGCCAGTAGTATCTCGGCGAGGAGTGAAGCTTTCTTT.

V gene TRBV30 combines with J gene TRBJ2-5; 11 bases agree with TRBD2. The J segment lost 5 bases and the V segment lost 4 bases, leaving 9 bases of the junction unmatched. Germline lookup yields CDR1 GTSNPN and CDR2 SVGIG (reference sequence). The CDR3 consists of 15 residues. The CDR3 sequence is CAWTTLAGGAETQYF. In DNA, the CDR3 is TGTGCCTGGACCACCCTAGCGGGAGGTGCTGAGACCCAGTACTTC.

A few counts support this clone. The chain combines TRBV6-5 with TRBJ2-1, with 8 bases aligning to TRBD2. Germline CDR1 reads MNHEY; CDR2 reads SVGAGI. V lost 3 bases, J lost 4 bases, and 8 bases stayed unmatched. The CDR3 is made up of 16 amino acids. The CDR3 loop is CASSYTSGGSYNEQFF. Written as DNA, the CDR3 is TGTGCCAGCAGTTATACGAGCGGGGGCTCATACAATGAGCAGTTCTTC.

V usage is TRBV30 and J usage is TRBJ2-7; D not resolved. CDR1 and CDR2 (germline): GTSNPN, SVGIG (reference sequence). V was clipped by 2 bases and J by 3 bases, with 5 bases between them. This CDR3 has 11 amino acids. The CDR3 DNA reads TGTGCCTGGAGTCCGGGCTACGAGCAGTACTTC. It is translated as CAWSPGYEQYF.

This sequence joins TRBV6-1 and TRBJ2-1, with TRBD1 matching 7 bases. The germline V gene encodes CDR1 MNHNS and CDR2 SASEGT. V gave up 6 bases and J gave up 1 base; unmatched junction bases: 3. This CDR3 contains 14 residues. CDR3 nucleotide sequence: TGTGCCAGCAGGGGGACAGAATCCTACAATGAGCAGTTCTTC. The encoded protein is CASRGTESYNEQFF.

This clone was seen more than once but under ten times. This chain joins TRBV7-6 and TRBJ2-3, with TRBD2 as a possible D gene (6 bases). The CDR3 loop spans 15 amino acids. CDR1 SGHVS and CDR2 FNYEAQ come from the germline V gene. Trimming took 3 bases from V and 0 from J, leaving 10 bases between them. CDR3 in amino acids: CASSFRRGSTDTQYF. The CDR3 DNA reads TGTGCCAGCAGCTTTCGGCGGGGAAGCACAGATACGCAGTATTTT.

The chain is built from TRBV13 and TRBJ2-1; weak D call: TRBD2 (6 bases). Trimming removed 2 bases from V and 7 bases from J, with 12 bases in between. Germline CDR1 and CDR2: PRHDT and FYEKMQ (reference sequence). The CDR3 runs 14 residues. Here the CDR3 reads CASSLWVAENEQFF. The CDR3 DNA sequence: TGTGCCAGCAGCTTATGGGTAGCGGAAAATGAGCAGTTCTTC.

The genes are TRBV19 and TRBJ1-2; maybe TRBD1 (6 bases). V lost 5 bases to trimming and J lost 8 bases, with 15 bases between them. The germline V gene has CDR1 LNHDA and CDR2 SQIVND (reference sequence). This CDR3 region has 13 residues. In DNA form, the CDR3 reads TGTGCCAGTAGTCCCGCCGAAGGGACAGGCTACACCTTC. Translated: CASSPAEGTGYTF. The full variable domain, its missing parts supplied by reference TRBV19 and TRBJ1-2, is DGGITQSPKYLFRKEGQNVTLSCEQNLNHDAMYWYRQDPGQGLRLIYYSQIVNDFQKGDIAEGYSVSREKKESFPLTVTSAQKNPTAFYLCASSPAEGTGYTFGSGTRLTVV.

The rearrangement uses TRBV5-1 and TRBJ1-2, with D perhaps matching TRBD1 (6 bases). CDR1 and CDR2 (germline): SGHRS, YFSETQ. V shed 1 base and J shed 8 bases, with 9 bases lying between them. The CDR3 contains 12 residues. The CDR3 DNA is TGCGCCAGCAGCTTGTCGGGGGGCGGCTACACCTTC. This encodes CASSLSGGGYTF.

V gene TRBV11-2 combines with J gene TRBJ2-7; a possible D gene is TRBD2 (5 bases). Per germline, CDR1 SGHAT and CDR2 FQNNGV. V lost 3 bases to trimming and J lost 5 bases, with 11 bases between them. This CDR3 has 13 amino acids. For the CDR3, the DNA is TGTGCCAGCAGCTTTTTAGCGATGAACGAGCAGTACTTC. Translating it yields CASSFLAMNEQYF. Filled out from reference TRBV11-2 and TRBJ2-7, the complete variable domain reads EAGVAQSPRYKIIEKRQSVAFWCNPISGHATLYWYQQILGQGPKLLIQFQNNGVVDDSQLPKDRFSAERLKGVDSTLKIQPAKLEDSAVYLCASSFLAMNEQYFGPGTRLTVT.

This clone has only a few counts. V is TRBV5-1 and J is TRBJ2-3; a possible D gene is TRBD2 (7 bases). The CDR3 consists of 17 residues. Per germline, CDR1 SGHRS and CDR2 YFSETQ. The V and J ends lost 0 bases and 2 bases respectively, with 16 bases between them. The CDR3, as DNA: TGCGCCAGCAGCTTGGCCGCGGGCGGGGGCCCCACAGATACGCAGTATTTT. Protein product: CASSLAAGGGPTDTQYF. Full variable domain (missing parts from reference TRBV5-1 and TRBJ2-3): KAGVTQTPRYLIKTRGQQVTLSCSPISGHRSVSWYQQTPGQGLQFLFEYFSETQRNKGNFPGRFSGRQFSNSRSEMNVSTLELGDSALYLCASSLAAGGGPTDTQYFGPGTRLTVL.

This chain connects TRBV19 to TRBJ1-4; D might be TRBD1 (6 bases). The ends were cut back, 11 bases at V and 8 bases at J, with 21 bases in the middle. This CDR3 comprises 14 residues. Germline CDR1 reads LNHDA; CDR2 reads SQIVND (reference sequence). In DNA, the CDR3 is TGTGCCGTGAGAGGGGGACAAGCGGGGGAAAAACTGTTTTTT. It yields the protein CAVRGGQAGEKLFF.

J is TRBJ1-1 and V is TRBV30; 7 bases align to TRBD1. Germline CDR1 GTSNPN, CDR2 SVGIG (reference sequence). The CDR3 covers 15 residues. Germline trimming cut 4 bases from V and 1 base from J; bases unmatched to any gene: 9. DNA of the CDR3: TGTGCCTGGAAGCCCCCGGACAGGCCGAACACTGAAGCTTTCTTT. Protein product: CAWKPPDRPNTEAFF.

The rearrangement uses TRBV7-8 and TRBJ1-6; tentatively, D is TRBD1 (5 bases). Germline V lookup: CDR1 SGHVS, CDR2 FQNEAQ. The CDR3 has 19 amino acids. V was shortened by 1 base and J by 7 bases, with 23 bases between the two germline ends. This chain's CDR3 is CASSLESLRRQGRNSPLHF. The CDR3 DNA sequence: TGTGCCAGCAGCTTAGAAAGTTTAAGGCGTCAGGGCAGAAATTCACCCCTCCACTTT.

The chain couples TRBV7-9 to TRBJ2-3; the D gene is possibly TRBD2 (7 bases). Trimming removed 8 bases from V and 6 bases from J, with 18 bases in between. The V gene's germline CDR1 is SEHNR and CDR2 FQNEAQ (reference sequence). The CDR3 extends over 14 amino acids. The CDR3: CASGRGTGHDTQYF. The CDR3 nucleotides read TGTGCCAGCGGGAGGGGAACAGGGCATGATACGCAGTATTTT.

This clone was found a few times. Here the CDR3 reads CASSHDRPYNYEQFF. CDR3 nucleotides: TGTGCCAGCAGTCATGACAGACCATATAACTATGAGCAGTTCTTC. This chain joins TRBV6-1 and TRBJ2-1; a possible D gene is TRBD1 (5 bases). The V end lost 5 bases, the J end lost 8 bases, and 19 bases lay between the germline ends. CDR3 length equals 15 residues. Germline assignment: CDR1 MNHNS and CDR2 SASEGT.

In this sample, this clone turned up once. DNA for the CDR3: TGTGCCAGTAGTATACTAGGATCTCCCTACGAGCAGTACTTC. Its translation: CASSILGSPYEQYF. The rearrangement links TRBV19 to TRBJ2-7; D gene ambiguous. Germline CDR1 and CDR2: LNHDA and SQIVND (reference sequence). The CDR3 has 14 amino acids. Trimming removed 2 bases at V and 2 bases at J, with 10 bases between.

This chain links TRBV11-2 with TRBJ2-1, with a possible D match to TRBD1 (5 bases). Germline loops: CDR1 SGHAT, CDR2 FQNNGV. The CDR3 contains 14 residues. V dropped 1 base and J dropped 7 bases, with 11 bases sitting between them. The CDR3 reads CASSLATNRNEQFF. In DNA form, the CDR3 reads TGTGCCAGCAGCTTAGCGACCAACAGGAATGAGCAGTTCTTC.